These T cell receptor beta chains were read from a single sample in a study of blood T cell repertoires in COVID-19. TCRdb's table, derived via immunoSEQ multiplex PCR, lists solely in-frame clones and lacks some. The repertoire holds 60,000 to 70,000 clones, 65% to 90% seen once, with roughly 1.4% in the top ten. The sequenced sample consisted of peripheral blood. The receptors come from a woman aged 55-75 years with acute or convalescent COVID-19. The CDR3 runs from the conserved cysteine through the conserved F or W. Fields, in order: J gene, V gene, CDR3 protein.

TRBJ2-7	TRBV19	CASSIPGLARHEQYF
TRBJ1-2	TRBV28	CASSIGQGGYTF
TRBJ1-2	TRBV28	CASSLGDILGYTF
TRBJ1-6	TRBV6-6	CASSLLEGNSPLHF
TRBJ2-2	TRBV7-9	CASRPTGGTGELFF
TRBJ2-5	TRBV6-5	CASKGQGATSQYF
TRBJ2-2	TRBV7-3	CASSYGQALRTGELFF
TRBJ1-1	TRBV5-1	CASSLRPGQGNTEAFF
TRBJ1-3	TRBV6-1	CASSVRQFGSGNTIYF
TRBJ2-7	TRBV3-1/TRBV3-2	CASSQRDRGGEQYF
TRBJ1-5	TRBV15	CATSRTGGDQPQHF
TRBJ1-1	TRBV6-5	CASSSGHRNTEAFF
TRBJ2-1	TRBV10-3	CAISGRLAGVNEQFF
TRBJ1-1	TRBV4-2	CASSFGLSTEAFF
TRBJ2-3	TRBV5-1	CASSWAMTGSTDTQYF
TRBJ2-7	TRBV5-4	CASSSGQDTYEQYF
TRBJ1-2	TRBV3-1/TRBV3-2	CASSRQGAGGYTF
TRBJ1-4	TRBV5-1	CASSADRGRFEKLFF
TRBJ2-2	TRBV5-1	CASSLHQAGINAGELFF
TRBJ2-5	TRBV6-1	CASSELGTEYQETQYF
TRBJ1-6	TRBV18	CASSPRTGGASDNSPLHF
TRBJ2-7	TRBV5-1	CASSYGQGGGSEQYF
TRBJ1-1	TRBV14	CASSQELRNTEAFF
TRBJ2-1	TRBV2	CASSNPGQEQFF
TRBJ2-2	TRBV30	CAGTLAGEGTGELFF
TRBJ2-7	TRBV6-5	CASSYSTAALGEQYF
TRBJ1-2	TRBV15	CATSRVGRDNYYGYTF
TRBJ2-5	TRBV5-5	CASSLEALPRTSGQETQYF
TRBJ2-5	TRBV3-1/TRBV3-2	CASSPLWSIGETQYF
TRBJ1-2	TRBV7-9	CASSAILGGTEDYGYTF
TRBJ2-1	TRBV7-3	CASSFGQPRNEQFF
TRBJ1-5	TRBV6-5	CASMGQTSNQPQHF
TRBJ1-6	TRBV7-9	CASSLDGLGAYNSPLHF
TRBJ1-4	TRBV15	CATSRDPGTDNEKLFF
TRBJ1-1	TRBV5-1	CASRFRLQGNTEAFF
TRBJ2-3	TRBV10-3	CAISELAETDTQYF
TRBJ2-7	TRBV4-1	CASSQGFAGEGSYEQYF
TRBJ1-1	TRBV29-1	CSVEWGMEGTEAFF
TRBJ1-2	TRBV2	CASSLDAAANYGYTF
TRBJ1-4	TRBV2	CASRLRGRYEKLFF
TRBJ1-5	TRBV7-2	CASSSQGDQPQHF
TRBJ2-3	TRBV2	CASSDGLAGGHTDTQYF
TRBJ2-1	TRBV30	CAWNLGLAGDEQFF
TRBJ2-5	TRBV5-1	CASSPLADQETQYF
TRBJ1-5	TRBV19	CASSIRQGRGNQPQHF
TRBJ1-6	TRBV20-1	CSASPEGSYNSPLHF
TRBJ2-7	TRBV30	CAWKGQGYEQYF
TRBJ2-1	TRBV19	CASRNADTSSYNEQFF
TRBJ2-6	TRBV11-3	CASSLEAGSSGANVLTF
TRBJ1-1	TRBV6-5	CASSYQDRGNTEAFF
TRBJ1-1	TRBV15	CATSIQGQGTEAFF
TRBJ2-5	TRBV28	CASSFTTDQETQYF
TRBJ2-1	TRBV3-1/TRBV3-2	CASRLAGDNEQFF
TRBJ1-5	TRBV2	CASSTGDKGQPQHF
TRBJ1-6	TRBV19	CASSGTGDSPLHF